This T cell receptor (beta chain) was profiled in a study of T cells in Graves' hyperthyroidism and ophthalmopathy. CDR3 length equals 17 residues. Trimming cost V 6 bases and J 4 bases; bases outside gene matches: 15. Germline V gene data show CDR1 as MDHEN and CDR2 as SYDVKM. This clonotype has a count of ten or more. Researchers took RNA transcripts and amplified the TCR beta CDR3 regions from them. The HTBI primer set served for first-round RT-PCR of the TCR CDR3. TCRdb recomputed calls from the multiplex PCR reads with MiXCR, one row per CDR3 protein. The sample lists 350,000 to 400,000 distinct CDR3 sequences, 19% occurring once.

The source is a woman younger than 30 with Graves' hyperthyroidism. The sequenced sample consisted of blood. The V gene is TRBV28, the J gene TRBJ1-5, with 7 bases that match TRBD1. This CDR3 is CASSRPEARGTNQPQHF. The CDR3 nucleotides are TGTGCCAGCAGCCGTCCTGAGGCCAGGGGGACAAATCAGCCCCAGCATTTT.